This record concerns one T cell receptor beta chain sequence. The clone's antigen remains unknown. The sample holds no much larger clone one base away, and base qualities are not on file. The sample is drawn from a study of T cell repertoires in cytomegalovirus infection (dated by TCRdb to the late 2010s). A note on the overall study: The peptide stimulations were aimed at well-studied HLA-B-restricted epitopes as well as recently identified HLA-C-restricted CMV epitopes, whose presentation resists viral immunomodulation. Donor HLA type was relevant to the analysis, because carriage of CMV infection together with the matching HLA type was indicated by public TCR beta signatures.

The instrument given in TCRdb is Illumina HiSeq 1500. TCRdb cleaned the public reads at Q25 with fastp, built clones with MiXCR and kept in-frame beta chains. Rows are combined by CDR3 protein, so each entry shows the most common genes and DNA. This sample has around 770,000 distinct CDR3 sequences in its table, and just under 30% of those were observed once. Around 14% of the sample lies in the top ten. Overall study results and their limits: In the ex vivo response, HLA-C-restricted CMV-specific TCR beta clonotypes were dominant, and in two of eight donors the single most frequent clonotype came from this HLA-C-restricted group. Carriers of CMV infection plus the relevant HLA type were discriminated by the cumulative frequency of public TCR beta family members in the study cohort and in an independent approximately 400-donor cohort.

Reading the label with the study, this specimen's treatment or condition is: in vitro stimulation with specific CMV peptide epitopes to enrich CMV-specific T cells. The sample in question was cultured CD8+ T cells from PBMCs, obtained from culture after CMV antigen stimulation. The source is a human donor in good health (CMV status not recorded). Some clones in this sample may be carry-over from other donors' samples.

The bases read TGTGCCAGTAGTACTCCTGGTGCAGGAGGTGAGCAGTTCTTC. This is translated as CASSTPGAGGEQFF. The rearranged segments are TRBV19 and TRBJ2-1; a tentative D match to TRBD2 spans 5 bases. V is cut by 4 bases and J by 9 bases, and the space between the germline ends is 16 bases. There are 14 amino acids in the CDR3, from cysteine to phenylalanine inclusive. CDR3 DNA only is kept here, 42 bases in frame from base 1. The germline V gene (reference sequence) provides CDR1 LNHDA and CDR2 SQIVND.